This entry features one T cell receptor beta chain sequence. Its cognate antigen has yet to be identified. No much larger clone exists at a distance of one base, and base qualities are not known. The CDR3 regions of human TCRbeta chains were analyzed by immunosequencing. Per the authors' processing: TCRs in the repertoires were compared against a reference library of SARS-CoV-2-specific TCRs that had been generated with the MIRA antigen-specificity platform. Breadth was defined as the fraction of unique TCRs that were SARS-CoV-2-associated, and depth was defined as the fraction of total T cells that were SARS-CoV-2-associated. Each spike-specific TCR was assigned to its reactive spike region and to a CD4 or CD8 class using the MIRA data. Log10-transformed breadth and depth values were compared by one-way ANOVA with Sidak's multiple comparisons tests. In its TCRdb copy, this immuneACCESS table keeps in-frame sequences only and misses some clones. Where compared with another copy, unresolved V genes explain less than half of these, and the others have no known cause. V and J calls and clone size are given by that table; D and trimming were obtained from the DNA. Present in this sample are 150,000 or so clones, roughly nine tenths of which were seen just once. In total, the top ten clones hold approximately 3.9% of the sample.

Interpreted using the paper, the time point label stands for: about 28 days (+/-7) after the second vaccine dose. AZD1222 recipients given second doses at about 4 weeks or at about 12 weeks were pooled, since spike-specific TCR depth and breadth were not found to differ between the two schedules. The vaccinee samples were drawn from two UK trials, COV001 and COV002, one of which was a single-blind randomized controlled phase 2/3 trial testing AZD1222 (ChAdOx1 nCoV-19) in healthy adults. For TCRbeta chain sequencing, PBMC samples from trial participants were taken at day 0 and at day 28 after the second dose. The data belong to a study of T cell responses to AZD1222 COVID-19 vaccine (dated by TCRdb to about 2021). For the wider study: A total of more than 230 trial participants underwent TCR sequencing, of whom approximately 200 had received two doses of AZD1222 and around 26 had received two doses of the MenACWY control vaccine. Enrollment into the trials was organized by age into subgroups of 18-55, 56-69 and 70-plus years, and those subgroups contained roughly 140, 27 and 60 TCR-sequenced participants, respectively.

The paper's findings and limits, for the study overall: Participants were mostly white British and included more females than males, and it was suggested by the authors that clonal diversity may have been underestimated. A significant rise in spike-specific TCR breadth and depth was observed after two AZD1222 doses relative to day 0 and relative to MenACWY recipients. Epitopes outside the regions mutated in the B.1.351 and B.1.1.7 variants were reportedly recognized by nearly half of the unique spike-specific TCRs. In the small 56-69-year group, the increase in depth fell short of significance, most likely because of low power. Because no day 14 peak-response samples were available, repertoires were characterized only after the peak T cell response. Only five to seven AZD1222 recipients were SARS-CoV-2 seropositive at baseline, limiting conclusions about previously exposed vaccinees. Vaccine-associated CD4 TCRs spanned the whole spike protein, with dominant responses in regions 160-218 and 743-854.

The source of this sequence is an adult who received the AZD1222 COVID-19 vaccine. The material sequenced was peripheral blood, taken 28 days after the second AZD1222 dose.

The CDR3 has the sequence CASSWGGGEKLFF. The sequenced DNA: TGTGCCAGCAGCTGGGGGGGCGGTGAAAAACTGTTTTTT. Recombination linked TRBV3-1 (or the pseudogene TRBV3-2) to TRBJ1-4; tentative D gene TRBD1, with 6 bases matching. As encoded in the germline V gene (reference sequence), CDR1 is LGHDT while CDR2 is YNNKEL. Trimming removed 5 bases from V and 7 bases from J, leaving 11 bases between the germline ends. The CDR3, from cysteine to phenylalanine, totals 13 residues. Just the 39-base CDR3 DNA is kept, in frame starting at base 1.